This TCR beta chain was retrieved from a study of blood T cell repertoires in COVID-19. In the original analysis: Estimates of nucleated cell counts were drawn from the amplification of reference gene primers. TCRdb's table, derived via immunoSEQ multiplex PCR, lists solely in-frame clones and lacks some. The D gene and trimming were derived from the DNA, and the V and J assignments and clone size from that table. This repertoire shows about 86,000 clones, approximately 87% found once; its top ten account for about 1%. The CDR3 extends over 16 amino acids. Trimming took 4 bases from V and 4 from J, leaving 18 bases between them. Germline values: CDR1 MNHEY, CDR2 SVGEGT.

Sequences were obtained from peripheral blood. The sequence was obtained from a human donor in a cohort sampled during active COVID-19. The J gene is TRBJ2-3, the V gene TRBV6-2 or TRBV6-3, with D perhaps TRBD1 (8 bases). CDR3 sequence reads: CASSSQGARGPDTQYF. CDR3 nucleotide sequence: TGTGCCAGCAGTTCGCAGGGGGCGCGGGGGCCAGATACGCAGTATTTT.